Given below is one TCR beta chain in context. These data belong to a study of regulatory T cells in long-lasting Graves disease. Sample time point: newly diagnosed GD, antithyroid drugs for less than 3 months. Construction of the TCR library relied on RNA isolated from PBMCs. TCR beta libraries were built with iRepertoire HTBI primers and Arm-PCR of CDR3 regions. From the multiplex PCR reads, TCRdb called clonotypes with MiXCR, one entry per CDR3 protein. The sample includes around 320,000 distinct CDR3 sequences, approximately 15% of them seen just once. This CDR3 has 14 residues. Per germline, CDR1 SGHKS and CDR2 YYEKEE (reference sequence). Trimming took 4 bases from V and 7 from J; bases not matched to a gene: 8. This same sample was also part of a study on T cells in Graves' hyperthyroidism and ophthalmopathy. That work contributes: Most thyroid clonotypes that were expanded above 0.001 also turned up in blood.

The source material was peripheral blood mononuclear cells (PBMCs), sampled at new diagnosis, from a patient treated with antithyroid drugs. The sequence derives from a man in his forties with Graves disease. The chain uses TRBV5-5 and TRBJ2-1; 7 positions agree with TRBD2. The CDR3 DNA is TGTGCCAGCAGCCTTGGGGCGGGGGAAAATGAGCAGTTCTTC. It specifies CASSLGAGENEQFF.